This note documents a single T cell receptor (beta chain) sequence. What it recognizes is unknown. Profiling relied on immunoSEQ multiplex PCR, and the TCRdb table lists in-frame clones only, not all of them. The data contain about 57,000 clones, 86% of them singletons. This sample was taken from a study of T cell responses to AZD1222 COVID-19 vaccine. Points from the study as a whole: At study baseline, merely six AZD1222 recipients were seropositive.

Per the germline V gene, CDR1 is SEHNR and CDR2 is FQNEAQ (reference sequence). This CDR3 has 15 amino acids. V lost 5 bases, J lost 0 bases, and 11 bases lay in between. The sample consisted of peripheral blood, taken on day 0 of AZD1222 vaccination. This chain connects TRBV7-9 to TRBJ1-5, with TRBD1 as a possible D gene (5 bases). This clonotype was sampled from an adult in good health. CDR3 nucleotides: TGTGCCAGCAGCCCTCAGGGAGGTAGCAATCAGCCCCAGCATTTT. This translates into CASSPQGGSNQPQHF. The variable domain in full, with the rest retrieved from reference TRBV7-9 and TRBJ1-5, is DTGVSQNPRHKITKRGQNVTFRCDPISEHNRLYWYRQTLGQGPEFLTYFQNEAQLEKSRLLSDRFSAERPKGSFSTLEIQRTEQGDSAMYLCASSPQGGSNQPQHFGDGTRLSIL.